This T cell receptor beta chain was captured in a study of blood T cell repertoires in COVID-19. The wider study: The United States, Italy and Spain were the sources of the acute and convalescent COVID-19 samples. PBMCs, B-cell-depleted T cells, or T cells provided the cDNA or gDNA that made up the material.

In its sample, this clone was seen a few times. With 4 bases removed from V and 0 bases from J, the gap between germline ends came to 13 bases. Germline CDR1 and CDR2: SGHTS and YDEGEE. The CDR3 runs to 16 residues. In the original workflow: Researchers report that nucleated cell counts were estimated from reference gene primer amplification. The protocol was immunoSEQ multiplex PCR, while the TCRdb copy is restricted to in-frame clones and leaves out a portion. D and trimming were read from the DNA, whereas the V and J calls and clone size are those reported in that table. The sample shows around 170,000 clones, about 80% of them seen only once.

V and J are TRBV5-8 and TRBJ1-4, with D uncertain. Sequencing used peripheral blood. The receptor's source is a man younger than 40 with active or convalescent COVID-19. The CDR3 sequence: CASSPGGSPTNEKLFF. The CDR3 coding sequence is TGTGCCAGCAGCCCGGGAGGGTCGCCAACTAATGAAAAACTGTTTTTT.